A selection of T cell receptor beta chains follows, all from one sample in a study of human T cells and chemical hapten exposure. TCRdb recomputed calls from the RACE reads with MiXCR, one row per CDR3 protein. The sample contains about 90,000 distinct CDR3 sequences, 11% of which appear only once. The sample here was whole blood, taken in connection with sensitization to the hapten diphenylcyclopropenone (DPC). Every receptor here comes from a woman aged 25 to 39 with alopecia areata. Some clones in this sample may be carry-over from other donors' samples. CDR3s include the opening cysteine and the closing phenylalanine or tryptophan. D genes are given only for firm matches. Size values are once, few and many counts, or a class for expanded clones, and some rows have none.

J gene | V gene | clone size | D gene | CDR3 protein | CDR3 DNA
TRBJ1-1 | TRBV12-3/TRBV12-4 | - | - | CASSWDTEAFF | TGTGCCAGCAGTTGGGACACTGAAGCTTTCTTT
TRBJ2-5 | TRBV30 | - | - | CAWSVGGSKETQYF | TGTGCCTGGAGTGTAGGTGGCAGCAAAGAGACCCAGTACTTC
TRBJ1-1 | TRBV14 | many | - | CASSQDQGQRGTEAFF | TGTGCCAGCAGCCAAGATCAGGGGCAAAGAGGCACTGAAGCTTTCTTT
TRBJ2-5 | TRBV28 | - | - | CATYPGHPETQYF | TGTGCCACCTACCCCGGACACCCGGAGACCCAGTACTTC
TRBJ2-5 | TRBV4-3 | - | - | CASSQVNNQETQYF | TGCGCCAGCAGCCAAGTCAACAACCAAGAGACCCAGTACTTC
TRBJ1-3 | TRBV20-1 | many | - | CSANVRDPGNTIYF | TGCAGTGCTAATGTTCGGGACCCTGGAAACACCATATATTTT
TRBJ1-1 | TRBV28 | - | - | CASARDLAFF | TGTGCCAGCGCCAGGGATCTCGCTTTCTTT
TRBJ1-2 | TRBV18 | few | - | CASSPQVEQNYGYTF | TGTGCCAGCTCACCACAGGTCGAGCAGAACTATGGCTACACCTTC
TRBJ1-5 | TRBV6-1 | few | - | CASNPADSKNQPQHF | TGTGCCAGCAACCCGGCGGATTCAAAGAATCAGCCCCAGCATTTT
TRBJ1-1 | TRBV20-1 | many | - | CSARGPLGVRDTEAFF | TGCAGTGCTAGGGGGCCGTTGGGGGTCCGGGACACTGAAGCTTTCTTT
TRBJ2-5 | TRBV18 | many | - | CASSPVQETQYF | TGTGCCAGCTCACCAGTCCAAGAGACCCAGTACTTC
TRBJ2-1 | TRBV20-1 | - | TRBD2 | CSASARLAGEFGEQFF | TGCAGTGCTAGCGCCCGACTAGCGGGAGAATTTGGTGAGCAGTTCTTC
TRBJ2-1 | TRBV12-3/TRBV12-4 | - | - | CASSSPAPQFF | TGTGCCAGCAGTTCCCCGGCCCCGCAGTTCTTC
TRBJ2-7 | TRBV14 | - | - | CASSSGDSSYEQYF | TGTGCCAGCAGCTCGGGGGACAGTTCCTACGAGCAGTACTTC
TRBJ1-1 | TRBV28 | few | - | CASTPGGHQAFF | TGTGCCAGCACTCCTGGAGGACACCAGGCTTTCTTT
TRBJ1-1 | TRBV7-2 | few | TRBD1 | CASSYQTGGVSEAFF | TGTGCCAGCAGCTACCAGACAGGGGGTGTTTCTGAAGCTTTCTTT
TRBJ1-6 | TRBV20-1 | - | - | CSARGGSTGSPLHF | TGCAGTGCTAGGGGGGGCTCCACGGGGTCACCCCTCCACTTT
TRBJ1-2 | TRBV12-3/TRBV12-4 | - | - | CASSLASWDSDGYTF | TGTGCCAGCAGTTTAGCGTCTTGGGATTCTGATGGCTACACCTTC
TRBJ2-5 | TRBV4-2 | few | TRBD2 | CASSQDQAAGGTPAQYF | TGTGCCAGCAGCCAAGACCAGGCGGCGGGAGGGACCCCGGCCCAGTACTTC
TRBJ1-5 | TRBV20-1 | many | TRBD1 | CSAADRDYQPQHF | TGCAGTGCTGCGGACAGGGATTATCAGCCCCAGCATTTT
TRBJ2-1 | TRBV4-2 | medium-sized | TRBD2 | CASSQDWTSGSNEQFF | TGTGCCAGCAGCCAAGATTGGACTAGCGGGAGCAATGAGCAGTTCTTC
TRBJ2-1 | TRBV2 | few | TRBD2 | CASSELLAYNEQFF | TGTGCCAGCAGTGAGTTACTAGCGTACAATGAGCAGTTCTTC
TRBJ2-1 | TRBV19 | - | TRBD1 | CASGQGRYEQFF | TGTGCCAGTGGACAGGGTCGGTATGAGCAGTTCTTC
TRBJ2-6 | TRBV7-7 | - | - | CASSQAGANVLTF | TGTGCTAGCAGTCAAGCTGGGGCCAACGTCCTGACTTTC
TRBJ2-1 | TRBV12-3/TRBV12-4 | many | - | CASSLSERAYNEQFF | TGTGCCAGCAGTTTATCAGAGCGGGCCTACAATGAGCAGTTCTTC
TRBJ1-5 | TRBV28 | few | - | CASSSPGRRNQPQHF | TGTGCCAGCAGTTCTCCGGGACGCCGCAATCAGCCCCAGCATTTT